This T cell receptor beta chain emerged from a study of early T cells in non-severe SARS-CoV-2 infection. Whole-study context: Bulk RNA isolated from unsorted whole blood underwent sequencing; chains were not paired. General study findings and limits: Matching with VDJdb favored anti-spike CD8 responses (missing private and CD4 specificities).

Attachment of unique molecular identifiers to individual cDNA molecules was performed. MiXCR was run by TCRdb on the 5' RACE reads, yielding one entry per CDR3 protein. The sample includes over 50,000 distinct CDR3 sequences, 14% to 15% of them seen just once. This clonotype was counted only a few times. What it binds is unknown. V dropped 2 bases and J dropped 0; count of bases not matched to a gene: 0. Per germline, CDR1 KGHSH and CDR2 LQKENI. The CDR3 sequence is 14 residues long. V is TRBV18 and J is TRBJ1-2; 7 positions agree with TRBD1. The origin of this receptor is an adult who was a healthcare worker with PCR-confirmed SARS-CoV-2 infection or an uninfected control (not recorded which). The sample in question was whole blood, obtained at baseline. The CDR3 DNA is TGTGCCAGCTCACCAGACAGGGCTAACTATGGCTACACCTTC. This sequence encodes CASSPDRANYGYTF.